This TCR beta chain was retrieved from a study of blood T cell repertoires in COVID-19. Overall study context: Some COVID-19 samples were acute and others convalescent; all came from the United States, Italy and Spain.

The recovered donors of Cohort 3 showed two negative PCRs, clearance, or symptom resolution. The length of the CDR3 is 15 residues. Germline CDR1 reads SGHRS; CDR2 reads YFSETQ. V shed 0 bases and J 3 bases; nucleotides not matched to a gene: 4. This clone was recorded only once. TCRdb keeps only in-frame clones here, not all; method: immunoSEQ multiplex PCR. The table lists approximately 440,000 clones, around 90% of them singletons. This receptor was identified in a man in his late teens or twenties who had recovered from COVID-19. The specimen sequenced was PBMCs or T cells enriched from blood (not recorded which). The chain employs TRBV5-1 and TRBJ1-1, with TRBD1 identical over 8 bases. Written as DNA, the CDR3 is TGCGCCAGCAGCTTGGGGACAGGGAATCACACTGAAGCTTTCTTT. This translates into CASSLGTGNHTEAFF.